This TCR beta chain is from a study of T cell responses to AZD1222 COVID-19 vaccine. General study results and limits: Females outnumbered males among donors, who were mostly white British; clonal diversity was possibly underestimated.

Some second doses came at about 4 weeks and others at about 12 weeks; these were pooled. This CDR3 is 14 amino acids long. CDR1 and CDR2 (germline): SEHNR, FQNEAQ (reference sequence). The V end lost 6 bases, the J end lost 3 bases, and 11 bases lay between the germline ends. On this clone: Its antigen is undetermined.

Libraries were prepared by immunoSEQ multiplex PCR; TCRdb keeps only in-frame clonotypes and omits some of them. The sample records about 110,000 clones, over 80% being singletons. The chain carries TRBV7-9 and TRBJ2-2; D unresolved. The sequence was collected from an adult who received the AZD1222 COVID-19 vaccine. The sequences come from peripheral blood, collected 28 days after the second AZD1222 dose. The CDR3, as DNA: TGTGCCAGCAGACAAAGCCCCGACACCGGGGAGCTGTTTTTT. This sequence encodes CASRQSPDTGELFF. Variable domain in full (rest from reference TRBV7-9 and TRBJ2-2): DTGVSQNPRHKITKRGQNVTFRCDPISEHNRLYWYRQTLGQGPEFLTYFQNEAQLEKSRLLSDRFSAERPKGSFSTLEIQRTEQGDSAMYLCASRQSPDTGELFFGEGSRLTVL.